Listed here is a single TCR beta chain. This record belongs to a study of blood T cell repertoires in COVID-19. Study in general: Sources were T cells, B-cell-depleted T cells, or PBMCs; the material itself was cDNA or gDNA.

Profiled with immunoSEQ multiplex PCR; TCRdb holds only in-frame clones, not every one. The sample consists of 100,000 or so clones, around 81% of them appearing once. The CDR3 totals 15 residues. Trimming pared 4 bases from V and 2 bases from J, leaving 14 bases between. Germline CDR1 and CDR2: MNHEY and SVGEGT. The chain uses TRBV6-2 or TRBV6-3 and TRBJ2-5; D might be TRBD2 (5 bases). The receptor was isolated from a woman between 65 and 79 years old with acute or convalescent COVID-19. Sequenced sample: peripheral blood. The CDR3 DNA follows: TGTGCCAGCAGTTTCCTTTCGACGGGACAAGAGACCCAGTACTTC. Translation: CASSFLSTGQETQYF.